This T cell receptor beta chain came from a study of cytomegalovirus exposure and HLA in healthy donors. Study-wide points: The study assumed roughly uniform donor sequencing depth for presence/absence analyses. Prediction of most subjects' HLA-A and HLA-B alleles by TCR beta sequences was reportedly accurate.

The CDR3 has 16 amino acids. The germline gives CDR1 SEHNR, CDR2 FQNEAQ (reference sequence). The PCR used 60 Vbeta and 13 Jbeta primers. The method was immunoSEQ multiplex PCR; TCRdb's version includes in-frame clones alone and lacks a portion of them. The sample holds 100,000 to 150,000 clones; 80% are singletons and the top ten take approximately 4%. With respect to this clone: Its cognate antigen is unknown. The junction and the germline gene differ at one end; a read error may be behind it.

The TCR sequence derives from a woman aged 40 to 50 in good health and CMV-seronegative. The chain couples TRBV7-9 to TRBJ1-1; TRBD1 matches at 9 bases. Specimen: PBMCs. The chain's CDR3 is CSSRLKLGQGNTEAFF. The CDR3 DNA reads TGTTCCAGCAGATTAAAGTTGGGACAGGGGAACACTGAAGCTTTCTTT.